The 21 T cell receptor beta chains below all came from one sample that was sequenced in a study of response to subunit inactivated influenza vaccine. TCRdb redid the calling of the RT-PCR reads with MiXCR, one entry per CDR3 protein. The table lists about 150,000 distinct CDR3 sequences, about 10% of them singletons. The sample consisted of CD8+ T cells sorted from PBMCs, taken less than 30 months after vaccination. The receptor set was obtained from a man aged 45-69 years who received an inactivated influenza vaccine.

This clonotype was counted ten times or more. The V gene is TRBV12-3 or TRBV12-4, the J gene TRBJ2-3, with D maybe TRBD2 (6 bases). This CDR3 spans 14 amino acids. Trimming removed 7 bases at V and 5 bases at J, with 16 bases between. The CDR3 sequence is CASNGPGVRDTQYF. The DNA for the CDR3 is TGTGCCAGCAATGGGCCGGGAGTTAGAGATACGCAGTATTTT.

This clonotype was observed at least ten times. The V gene is TRBV5-1, the J gene TRBJ2-1; D call uncertain. The CDR3 loop spans 15 amino acids. Between the trimmed V and J ends, which lost 0 bases and 1 base, there was a span of 8 bases. Germline CDR1 is SGHRS and CDR2 is YFSETQ. The CDR3 loop is CASSLARISYNEQFF. CDR3 bases: TGCGCCAGCAGCTTGGCCCGGATATCCTACAATGAGCAGTTCTTC.

This clonotype was detected a few times. The chain carries TRBV4-3 and TRBJ2-1; TRBD1 is a possible D gene (5 bases). Germline V lookup: CDR1 LGHNA, CDR2 YSLEER. There are 17 residues in the CDR3. V lost 0 bases and J lost 0, with 12 bases in between. The CDR3 region has the DNA TGCGCCAGCAGCCAAGATTTAGGACATAGCTCCTACAATGAGCAGTTCTTC. Amino acid sequence: CASSQDLGHSSYNEQFF.

The V call is TRBV3-1, the J call TRBJ2-5, with 7 nucleotides matching TRBD1. The germline gives CDR1 LGHDT, CDR2 YNNKEL (reference sequence). With V trimmed by 10 bases and J by 2 bases, 25 bases remained unmatched. This CDR3 has 19 amino acids. CDR3 in amino acids: CATCQDAILGLGQQETQYF. The CDR3 DNA is TGTGCCACCTGCCAAGATGCCATTTTGGGCCTGGGACAGCAAGAGACCCAGTACTTC.

This clonotype was recorded at least ten times. Compared with germline, one end of the junction differs, possibly owing to a read error. The genes are TRBV5-8 and TRBJ2-7; D might be TRBD1 (6 bases). There are 9 residues in the CDR3. Germline CDR1 SGHTS, CDR2 YDEGEE. The CDR3 DNA is TGTGCCAGCAGATTCGGACAGTGCTTC. This encodes CASRFGQCF.

This clonotype has more than one count but fewer than ten. The chain links TRBV7-2 to TRBJ2-7; D uncertain. The CDR3 is made up of 14 amino acids. V lost 5 bases and J 3 bases, leaving 14 bases between the germline ends. The V gene's germline CDR1 is SGHTA and CDR2 FQGNSA. Here the CDR3 reads CASSEELHSYEQYF. CDR3 nucleotides: TGTGCCAGCAGCGAGGAACTGCACAGCTACGAGCAGTACTTC.

At least ten counts were recorded for this clonotype. The rearrangement joins TRBV3-1 to TRBJ2-1; 9 bases map to TRBD1. This CDR3 region has 17 residues. V dropped 0 bases and J dropped 2; count of bases not matched to a gene: 5. Germline V gene lookup returns CDR1 LGHDT and CDR2 YNNKEL (reference sequence). DNA for the CDR3: TGTGCCAGCAGCCAAGATATTGGGGACAGGGCCTACAATGAGCAGTTCTTC. Translated: CASSQDIGDRAYNEQFF.

This clonotype was seen at least ten times. The chain recombines TRBV4-1 with TRBJ2-1; D unclear. Trimming removed 6 bases at V and 6 bases at J, with 6 bases between. This CDR3 spans 11 amino acids. CDR1 and CDR2 from the germline V gene are MGHRA and YSYEKL. This CDR3 reads CASRDGNEQFF. CDR3 sequence (DNA): TGCGCCAGCAGGGACGGCAATGAGCAGTTCTTC.

This clonotype has a count of ten or more. The CDR3: CASSDDLEQYF. The DNA of the CDR3 is TGTGCCAGCAGCGACGACCTCGAGCAGTACTTC. The chain employs TRBV21-1 and TRBJ2-7. TRBV21-1 is a documented pseudogene. This CDR3 has 11 residues.

A few counts support this clonotype. The chain combines TRBV20-1 with TRBJ1-5, with 11 nucleotides matching TRBD1. The germline V gene has CDR1 DFQATT and CDR2 SNEGSKA (reference sequence). This CDR3 is 16 amino acids long. V gave up 5 bases and J gave up 0 bases; unmatched junction bases: 6. CDR3 region: CSARTGGPLSNQPQHF. The CDR3 DNA sequence: TGCAGTGCTCGGACAGGGGGCCCTCTTAGCAATCAGCCCCAGCATTTT.

This chain links TRBV6-5 with TRBJ2-6; D remains unclear. CDR1 and CDR2 from the germline V gene are MNHEY and SVGAGI. Deletions cut 0 bases from V and 0 bases from J, with 9 bases between. The CDR3 sequence is 17 residues long. This CDR3 is CASSYSSLFSGANVLTF. The CDR3 nucleotides read TGTGCCAGCAGTTACTCGAGTCTTTTCTCTGGGGCCAACGTCCTGACTTTC.

This clonotype came up many times. This chain joins TRBV2 and TRBJ1-2; the D gene is possibly TRBD1 (5 bases). Germline V lookup: CDR1 SNHLY, CDR2 FYNNEI. The CDR3 length is 14 residues. Trimming shortened V by 7 bases and J by 2 bases, and 14 bases separated the two germline ends. As DNA, the CDR3 is TGTGCCAGCATTGGGCAGGGCCTAAACTATGGCTACACCTTC. Translated, it gives CASIGQGLNYGYTF.

The chain couples TRBV4-3 to TRBJ1-1, with D unclear. The CDR3 sequence is 16 residues long. With 4 bases removed from V and 0 bases from J, the gap between germline ends came to 15 bases. Germline V lookup: CDR1 LGHNA, CDR2 YSLEER. The CDR3 sequence: CASSLTRGGLNTEAFF. The CDR3 DNA is TGCGCCAGCAGCCTTACCCGGGGAGGACTGAACACTGAAGCTTTCTTT.

This clonotype has a handful of counts. The J gene is TRBJ1-1, the V gene TRBV7-8; D perhaps matches TRBD1 (5 bases). The CDR3 contains 16 residues. V gave up 4 bases and J gave up 1 base, with 16 bases separating them. Germline V gene sequence: CDR1 SGHVS, CDR2 FQNEAQ. CDR3 DNA sequence: TGTGCCAGCAGCTACTCCCGACGGGGGAAGAACACTGAAGCTTTCTTT. Its protein is CASSYSRRGKNTEAFF.

Many counts were recorded for this clonotype. The chain uses TRBV15 and TRBJ1-1, with TRBD1 as a possible D gene (5 bases). The CDR3 length is 14 residues. Trimming took off 7 bases at V and 1 base at J, with 13 bases between the two ends. Germline lookup yields CDR1 LNHNV and CDR2 YYDKDF (reference sequence). The chain's CDR3 is CATTRGGANTEAFF. CDR3 DNA: TGTGCCACCACCCGGGGAGGGGCGAACACTGAAGCTTTCTTT.

This clonotype has ten or more counts. The chain combines TRBV12-3 or TRBV12-4 with TRBJ2-2, with 10 bases identical to TRBD2. CDR3 size: 16 residues. Trimming cost V 4 bases and J 4 bases; bases outside gene matches: 6. The CDR3 spells CASSSPSGRGTGELFF. CDR3 DNA sequence: TGTGCCAGCAGTTCCCCTAGCGGGAGAGGCACCGGGGAGCTGTTTTTT.

This clonotype came up a few times. This could be a read error, since a much larger clone is one nucleotide away. The chain couples TRBV20-1 to TRBJ2-3, with D perhaps TRBD2 (6 bases). Germline V gene sequence: CDR1 DFQATT, CDR2 SNEGSKA (reference sequence). V shed 3 bases and J shed 0 bases, with 16 bases lying between them. CDR3 length: 16 residues. CDR3 loop: CSASGLTSASTDTQYF. The DNA for the CDR3 is TGCAGTGCTAGTGGCCTGACTAGTGCTAGCACAGATACGCAGTATTTT.

This clonotype was counted ten times or more. V usage is TRBV4-1 and J usage is TRBJ2-2; D not resolved. The CDR3 consists of 13 residues. V lost 1 base, J lost 6 bases, and 6 bases lay in between. CDR1 is MGHRA and CDR2 is YSYEKL in the germline V gene. The CDR3 region has the DNA TGCGCCAGCAGCCAAGGCGTAGCCGGGGAGCTGTTTTTT. Translating it yields CASSQGVAGELFF.

There are a few counts of this clonotype. The chain joins TRBV5-1 to TRBJ2-5; unclear D gene. This CDR3 contains 13 residues. V lost 0 bases and J lost 4, with 7 bases in between. Per germline, CDR1 SGHRS and CDR2 YFSETQ. The CDR3 DNA reads TGCGCCAGCAGCTTGGCGGGTTCAGAGACCCAGTACTTC. This encodes CASSLAGSETQYF.

This clonotype was seen a handful of times. The V and J genes are TRBV5-1 and TRBJ2-2, with 7 bases that match TRBD2. V lost 4 bases and J lost 1; bases outside the gene matches: 7. The V gene's germline CDR1 is SGHRS and CDR2 YFSETQ. The CDR3 loop spans 16 amino acids. CDR3 DNA: TGCGCCAGCAGCCCAGGGCCTAGCGGGAACACCGGGGAGCTGTTTTTT. It yields the protein CASSPGPSGNTGELFF.

This chain links TRBV11-2 with TRBJ2-5; a possible D gene is TRBD1 (6 bases). CDR1 is SGHAT and CDR2 is FQNNGV in the germline V gene. The CDR3 is 15 amino acids. The V and J ends lost 5 bases and 5 bases respectively, with 18 bases between them. The CDR3 reads CASSHPTQGMETQYF. The CDR3 region has the DNA TGTGCCAGCAGCCATCCGACGCAGGGGATGGAGACCCAGTACTTC.